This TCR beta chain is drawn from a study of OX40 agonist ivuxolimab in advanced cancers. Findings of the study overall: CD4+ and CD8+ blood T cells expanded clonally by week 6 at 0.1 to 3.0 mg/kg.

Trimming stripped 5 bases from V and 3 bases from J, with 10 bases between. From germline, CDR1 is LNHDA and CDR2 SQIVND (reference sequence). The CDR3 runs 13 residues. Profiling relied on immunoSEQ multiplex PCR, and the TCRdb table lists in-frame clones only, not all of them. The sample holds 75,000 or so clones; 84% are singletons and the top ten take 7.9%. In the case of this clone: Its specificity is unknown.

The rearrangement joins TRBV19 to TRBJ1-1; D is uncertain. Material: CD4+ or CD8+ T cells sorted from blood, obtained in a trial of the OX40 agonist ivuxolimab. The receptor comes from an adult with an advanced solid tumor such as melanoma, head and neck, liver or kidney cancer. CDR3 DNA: TGTGCCAGTAGTTTCCGGCGTCACACTGAAGCTTTCTTT. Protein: CASSFRRHTEAFF.